This is a list of T cell receptor beta chains from one sample in a study of breast tumors, draining lymph nodes, adjacent tissues. TCRdb re-called the multiplex PCR reads with MiXCR, one entry per CDR3 protein. The sample yields roughly 80,000 distinct CDR3 sequences, approximately 19% seen once. The source material was axillary lymph node tissue. The receptors derive from a female donor with breast cancer. Some clones in this sample may be carry-over from other donors' samples. CDR3s include the opening cysteine and the closing phenylalanine or tryptophan. A D gene is named only where the DNA matches it firmly. Size tells how often a clone was seen (once, few, many) or the class of an expanded clone, and some rows leave it out.

clone_size | cdr3_length | d_call | j_call | v_call | cdr3_aa | cdr3_nt
few | 13 | - | TRBJ2-1 | TRBV28 | CASSLLAVYEQFF | TGTGCCAGCAGTTTATTAGCGGTGTATGAGCAGTTCTTC
many | 15 | TRBD2 | TRBJ2-1 | TRBV7-9 | CASSWASGTYNEQFF | TGTGCCAGCAGCTGGGCTAGCGGGACCTACAATGAGCAGTTCTTC
many | 10 | - | TRBJ1-2 | TRBV20-1 | CSAKAYGYTF | TGCAGTGCTAAGGCCTATGGCTACACCTTC
many | 17 | TRBD2 | TRBJ2-3 | TRBV7-3 | CASSLNTGLAAPDTQYF | TGTGCCAGCAGCTTGAATACGGGACTAGCGGCTCCAGATACGCAGTATTTT
- | 13 | - | TRBJ2-7 | TRBV19 | CASRGSALREQYF | TGTGCCAGTCGCGGGTCCGCCCTCAGAGAGCAGTACTTC
many | 16 | - | TRBJ2-1 | TRBV5-1 | CASSPGLGASYNEQFF | TGCGCCAGCAGCCCCGGGCTCGGGGCCTCCTACAATGAGCAGTTCTTC
many | 18 | TRBD2 | TRBJ2-2 | TRBV19 | CASSISPRLALYTGELFF | TGTGCCAGTAGTATATCTCCGAGACTAGCGTTGTACACCGGGGAGCTGTTTTTT
- | 14 | TRBD2 | TRBJ2-1 | TRBV28 | CAGRSGRAYNEQFF | TGTGCCGGCCGTAGCGGGAGAGCCTACAATGAGCAGTTCTTC
- | 15 | TRBD1 | TRBJ2-7 | TRBV7-8 | CVSSSPGTGNYEPYF | TGTGTCAGCAGCTCCCCCGGGACAGGGAACTACGAGCCGTACTTC
many | 15 | TRBD2 | TRBJ2-1 | TRBV20-1 | CSTKPLAGSYNEQFF | TGCAGTACAAAACCTCTAGCGGGTTCCTACAATGAGCAGTTCTTC
- | 15 | TRBD1 | TRBJ1-1 | TRBV5-1 | CASSETGRTDTEAFF | TGCGCCAGCAGCGAGACAGGGAGGACGGACACTGAAGCTTTCTTT
many | 15 | TRBD1 | TRBJ2-1 | TRBV20-1 | CSAREGTGDYNEQFF | TGCAGTGCTAGAGAAGGGACAGGGGACTACAATGAGCAGTTCTTC
- | 15 | TRBD2 | TRBJ2-3 | TRBV27 | CASRGQAGDTDTQYF | TGTGCCAGCAGGGGGCAAGCGGGAGACACAGATACGCAGTATTTT
many | 16 | TRBD2 | TRBJ2-7 | TRBV5-4 | CASSAGPGTNSYEQYF | TGTGCCAGCAGCGCTGGCCCCGGGACTAACTCCTACGAGCAGTACTTC
many | 12 | - | TRBJ2-1 | TRBV7-9 | CASSSNDRKQFF | TGTGCCAGCAGCTCAAACGACAGAAAGCAGTTCTTC
- | 15 | TRBD2 | TRBJ2-7 | TRBV7-3 | CASSSGPSGIYEQYF | TGTGCCAGCAGCTCTGGTCCTAGCGGGATCTACGAGCAGTACTTC
- | 16 | - | TRBJ2-5 | TRBV5-6 | CASSLSSAGSGETQYF | TGTGCCAGCAGCTTGAGCTCCGCGGGATCGGGGGAGACCCAGTACTTC
many | 16 | TRBD2 | TRBJ2-1 | TRBV7-3 | CASSRTSGAPKDEQFF | TGTGCCAGCAGCCGAACTAGCGGGGCCCCGAAGGATGAGCAGTTCTTC
- | 16 | TRBD2 | TRBJ2-1 | TRBV3-1 | CASSPLWAGGSNEQFF | TGTGCCAGTAGCCCTCTTTGGGCGGGAGGTTCAAATGAGCAGTTCTTC
- | 20 | TRBD2 | TRBJ2-3 | TRBV19 | CASSIYFGTSGRGDTDTQYF | TGTGCCAGTAGTATATATTTTGGGACTAGCGGGAGAGGGGACACAGATACGCAGTATTTT